Each of the 30 T cell receptor beta chains below was sequenced from the same sample in a study of cytomegalovirus exposure and HLA in healthy donors. Primers: 60 Vbeta forward and 13 Jbeta reverse. Generated by immunoSEQ multiplex PCR, the TCRdb table keeps only in-frame clones and is missing some. The table includes 100,000 to 150,000 clones, over 60% detected once. Sequenced input: PBMCs. These receptor sequences come from a man in his 60s in good health and CMV-seropositive.

A word on this clone: No DNA is shown, since the ends of the CDR3 on it are uncertain; the CDR3 is the one TCRdb lists. V usage is TRBV21-1 and J usage is TRBJ1-3; the D segment call TRBD1 is taken from the table without a DNA check. TRBV21-1 corresponds to a pseudogene. The CDR3 comprises 12 residues, both ends counted. CDR3: CASVASGNTIYF.

This sequence joins TRBV30 and TRBJ2-3; 8 nucleotides align to TRBD2. Germline CDR1 and CDR2: GTSNPN and SVGIG (reference sequence). The CDR3 is 13 amino acids. V dropped 6 bases and J dropped 2; count of bases not matched to a gene: 4. CDR3 residues: CACSGDHTDTQYF. CDR3 nucleotide sequence: TGTGCCTGTAGCGGGGACCACACAGATACGCAGTATTTT.

The gene calls are TRBV7-9 and TRBJ1-3; D is perhaps TRBD1 (6 bases). With 5 bases removed from V and 2 bases from J, the gap between germline ends came to 10 bases. The germline gives CDR1 SEHNR, CDR2 FQNEAQ (reference sequence). The CDR3 length is 14 residues. The CDR3 reads CASSRGTTGNTIYF. The CDR3 DNA follows: TGTGCCAGCAGCCGTGGGACAACTGGAAACACCATATATTTT.

The sample holds a few counts of this clone. The chain is built from TRBV19 and TRBJ2-5; 9 bases are shared with TRBD2. Losses at the gene ends were 5 bases for V and 5 bases for J; bases not matched to a gene: 6. The CDR3 has 14 residues. In germline, CDR1 is LNHDA, CDR2 SQIVND (reference sequence). CDR3 nucleotide sequence: TGTGCCAGTAGTTTGACTAGCGGACTGGAGACCCAGTACTTC. This translates into CASSLTSGLETQYF.

The rearrangement links TRBV30 to TRBJ1-6, with TRBD1 as a possible D gene (6 bases). The germline V gene has CDR1 GTSNPN and CDR2 SVGIG (reference sequence). The V and J ends lost 0 bases and 10 bases respectively, with 19 bases between them. This CDR3 spans 16 amino acids. In DNA form, the CDR3 reads TGTGCCTGGAGTGTACCCCGGACAGCCTGGGAATCACCCCTCCACTTT. Protein product: CAWSVPRTAWESPLHF.

The chain couples TRBV5-1 to TRBJ2-7, with a tentative D call TRBD1 (6 bases). Trimming removed 5 bases at V and 3 bases at J, with 15 bases between. The CDR3 length is 14 residues. The V gene's germline CDR1 is SGHRS and CDR2 YFSETQ. The CDR3 DNA is TGCGCCAGCAGAGCGAGGGACATATACTACGAGCAGTACTTC. It translates to CASRARDIYYEQYF.

CDR3 amino acids: CASSFSGGVTDTQYF. The CDR3 nucleotides are TGTGCCAGCAGCTTTAGCGGGGGGGTCACAGATACGCAGTATTTT. The chain uses TRBV7-2 and TRBJ2-3; TRBD2 matches 11 bases. The germline CDR1 and CDR2 sequences are SGHTA and FQGNSA. The CDR3 runs to 15 residues. After removal of 3 bases from V and 2 bases from J, the junction contained 1 base not matched to a gene.

There are a few counts of this clone. This chain links TRBV6-6 with TRBJ2-7; 8 bases match TRBD2. CDR1 is MNHNY and CDR2 is SVGAGI in the germline V gene (reference sequence). This CDR3 is 14 amino acids long. V shed 6 bases and J 2 bases; nucleotides not matched to a gene: 6. The CDR3 DNA is TGTGCCAGCAGCCTCCCGGGAGGGACCTACGAGCAGTACTTC. This codes for CASSLPGGTYEQYF.

J is TRBJ1-4 and V is TRBV2; maybe TRBD1 (5 bases). CDR3 length: 10 amino acids. Trimming cost V 6 bases and J 11 bases, with 7 bases left between them. Germline V gene sequence: CDR1 SNHLY, CDR2 FYNNEI. In nucleotides, the CDR3 is TGTGCCAGCAGGGAGGGGAAACTGTTTTTT. It translates to CASREGKLFF.

DNA for the CDR3: TGTGCCAGCAGTACGACCGGGACAGGGGTAGACAATGAGCAGTTCTTC. It is translated as CASSTTGTGVDNEQFF. The gene calls are TRBV6-4 and TRBJ2-1; 10 bases are a match to TRBD1. Germline V gene sequence: CDR1 MRHNA, CDR2 SNTAGT. V was pared by 5 bases and J by 5 bases, with 9 bases of the junction left unmatched. This CDR3 is built from 16 residues.

This sequence joins TRBV7-3 and TRBJ2-7, with 7 bases aligning to TRBD1. From germline, CDR1 is SGHTA and CDR2 FQGTGA. CDR3 size: 11 residues. Trimming took 4 bases from V and 6 from J; bases not matched to a gene: 0. The CDR3 DNA sequence: TGTGCCAGCAGCTCAGGGGGCGAGCAGTACTTC. Amino acids: CASSSGGEQYF.

The chain joins TRBV18 to TRBJ2-5; 8 bases match TRBD2. This CDR3 comprises 14 residues. The germline CDR1 and CDR2 sequences are KGHSH and LQKENI. Trimming cost V 2 bases and J 8 bases; bases outside gene matches: 7. CDR3 coding DNA: TGTGCCAGCTCACCAGAGACTAGCGAGTCAACCCAGTACTTC. Its translation: CASSPETSESTQYF.

The CDR3 nucleotides read TGTGCCAGCAGTTTAGAAAGGCGGGGGGGCCATCTTAAACATACGCAGTATTTT. It is translated as CASSLERRGGHLKHTQYF. The chain carries TRBV27 and TRBJ2-3; 9 nucleotides agree with TRBD2. The CDR3 extends over 18 amino acids. Per the germline V gene, CDR1 is MNHEY and CDR2 is SMNVEV (reference sequence). V shed 2 bases, J shed 7 bases, and the junction held 16 bases outside the gene matches.

This clone was recorded once. The rearrangement joins TRBV28 to TRBJ1-5, with D unclear. Trimming cost V 7 bases and J 0 bases, with 4 bases left between them. Germline CDR1 MDHEN, CDR2 SYDVKM. The CDR3 covers 12 residues. The DNA of the CDR3 is TGTGCCAGCACACTTAGCAATCAGCCCCAGCATTTT. It encodes CASTLSNQPQHF.

The rearrangement uses TRBV21-1 and TRBJ2-5; the table's D call, TRBD2, was not checked against the DNA. TRBV21-1 is a recognized pseudogene. This CDR3 has 14 amino acids. The CDR3 bases are TGTGCCAGCAGCAGCGCGGAGAACGTAGAGACCCAGTACTTC. Translated, it gives CASSSAENVETQYF.

The J gene is TRBJ2-7, the V gene TRBV19; D not certain. With 6 bases removed from V and 0 bases from J, the gap between germline ends came to 9 bases. This CDR3 has 13 residues. Per the germline V gene, CDR1 is LNHDA and CDR2 is SQIVND (reference sequence). Here the CDR3 DNA reads TGTGCCAGTAGGCCCCCTAGCTCCTACGAGCAGTACTTC. The encoded protein is CASRPPSSYEQYF. Full variable domain (remainder filled in from reference TRBV19 and TRBJ2-7): DGGITQSPKYLFRKEGQNVTLSCEQNLNHDAMYWYRQDPGQGLRLIYYSQIVNDFQKGDIAEGYSVSREKKESFPLTVTSAQKNPTAFYLCASRPPSSYEQYFGPGTRLTVT.

The rearrangement joins TRBV9 to TRBJ1-5, with 7 positions matching TRBD1. Germline lookup yields CDR1 SGDLS and CDR2 YYNGEE. J lost 3 bases, V lost 3 bases, and 3 bases had no gene match. The CDR3 sequence is 14 residues long. This chain's CDR3 is CASSATGDNQPQHF. Here the CDR3 DNA reads TGTGCCAGCAGCGCTACAGGGGACAATCAGCCCCAGCATTTT. Full variable domain (missing parts from reference TRBV9 and TRBJ1-5): DSGVTQTPKHLITATGQRVTLRCSPRSGDLSVYWYQQSLDQGLQFLIQYYNGEERAKGNILERFSAQQFPDLHSELNLSSLELGDSALYFCASSATGDNQPQHFGDGTRLSIL.

The V call is TRBV6-1, the J call TRBJ1-2; D is ambiguous. The V gene's germline CDR1 is MNHNS and CDR2 SASEGT. The V gene lost 5 bases and the J gene lost 0 bases, with 10 bases spanning the gap. CDR3 length: 14 residues. Written as DNA, the CDR3 is TGTGCCAGCAGTCCCTCTCAGGCTAACTATGGCTACACCTTC. Amino acids: CASSPSQANYGYTF.

The chain carries TRBV5-1 and TRBJ2-7; TRBD1 might be the D (5 bases). The germline CDR1 and CDR2 sequences are SGHRS and YFSETQ. This CDR3 has 13 amino acids. The germline V and J ends were trimmed by 1 base and 4 bases, with 9 bases remaining between them. CDR3 sequence reads: CASSLRRAYEQYF. The CDR3 DNA reads TGCGCCAGCAGCTTGCGCAGGGCGTACGAGCAGTACTTC.

This clone was observed a single time. CDR3 in amino acids: CSAQRQETQYF. Here the CDR3 DNA reads TGCAGTGCACAGCGGCAAGAGACCCAGTACTTC. This chain links TRBV20-1 with TRBJ2-5; tentatively, D is TRBD2 (5 bases). The CDR3 spans 11 residues. Germline CDR1 is DFQATT and CDR2 is SNEGSKA (reference sequence). With 6 bases removed from V and 2 bases from J, the gap between germline ends came to 7 bases.

V and J are TRBV14 and TRBJ2-3, with no clear D. Per the germline V gene, CDR1 is SGHDN and CDR2 is FVKESK. CDR3 length equals 15 residues. The V end was cut by 0 bases, the J end by 6 bases, with 13 bases between. The CDR3 nucleotides read TGTGCCAGCAGCCAAGAGAACAACCCGAGGGATACGCAGTATTTT. This codes for CASSQENNPRDTQYF.

The chain is built from TRBV11-2 and TRBJ2-5, with 10 bases matching TRBD2. This CDR3 is built from 18 residues. Germline V gene sequence: CDR1 SGHAT, CDR2 FQNNGV. J gave up 4 bases and V 4 bases, and 15 bases lay outside the gene matches. CDR3 protein: CASSYRRSSGGAAETQYF. As DNA, the CDR3 is TGTGCCAGCAGCTACCGACGGTCCAGCGGGGGGGCCGCAGAGACCCAGTACTTC.

The chain links TRBV28 to TRBJ1-1; a possible D gene is TRBD1 (5 bases). Germline V gene lookup returns CDR1 MDHEN and CDR2 SYDVKM. V was clipped by 5 bases and J by 1 base, with 11 bases between them. The CDR3 has 14 residues. CDR3 sequence reads: CASSPGTGNTEAFF. In nucleotides, the CDR3 is TGTGCCAGCAGTCCCGGCACAGGGAACACTGAAGCTTTCTTT. Looking up the rest from reference TRBV28 and TRBJ1-1 gives the full variable domain: DVKVTQSSRYLVKRTGEKVFLECVQDMDHENMFWYRQDPGLGLRLIYFSYDVKMKEKGDIPEGYSVSREKKERFSLILESASTNQTSMYLCASSPGTGNTEAFFGQGTRLTVV.

The chain uses TRBV13 and TRBJ1-4; maybe TRBD1 (6 bases). Trimming pared 5 bases from V and 7 bases from J, leaving 17 bases between. Germline values: CDR1 PRHDT, CDR2 FYEKMQ (reference sequence). The CDR3 totals 15 residues. This chain's CDR3 is CASSLSFLRGEKLFF. The CDR3 DNA reads as TGTGCCAGCAGCCTGTCGTTTCTCAGGGGTGAAAAACTGTTTTTT.

This clone has just a few counts. This sequence joins TRBV11-2 and TRBJ1-2; unclear D gene. The germline V gene encodes CDR1 SGHAT and CDR2 FQNNGV. The CDR3 has 15 residues. The V gene lost 4 bases and the J gene lost 5 bases, with 17 bases spanning the gap. The CDR3, as DNA: TGTGCCAGCAGCTCGGGAGGAACACTGACTTATGGCTACACCTTC. Its translation is CASSSGGTLTYGYTF.

This chain joins TRBV19 and TRBJ2-3; the match to TRBD2 covers 11 bases. V lost 6 bases and J lost 5; bases outside the gene matches: 13. This CDR3 is 17 amino acids long. CDR1 is LNHDA, CDR2 SQIVND, per germline (reference sequence). The CDR3 DNA is TGTGCCAGTAGCTCCACTTATAGCGGGGGGGCTCTAGATACGCAGTATTTT. Its protein is CASSSTYSGGALDTQYF.

The CDR3 nucleotides are TGTGCCAGCAGCTTAGATGGGGGGGGCAATCAGCCCCAGCATTTT. Its protein is CASSLDGGGNQPQHF. The rearrangement joins TRBV11-2 to TRBJ1-5; D may be TRBD1 (5 bases). CDR3 length: 15 residues. The germline V gene has CDR1 SGHAT and CDR2 FQNNGV. The germline V and J ends were trimmed by 0 bases and 2 bases, with 8 bases remaining between them. The whole variable domain, filled in from reference TRBV11-2 and TRBJ1-5, reads EAGVAQSPRYKIIEKRQSVAFWCNPISGHATLYWYQQILGQGPKLLIQFQNNGVVDDSQLPKDRFSAERLKGVDSTLKIQPAKLEDSAVYLCASSLDGGGNQPQHFGDGTRLSIL.

The V call is TRBV10-1, the J call TRBJ2-7; maybe TRBD1 (6 bases). Per the germline V gene, CDR1 is WNHNN and CDR2 is SYGVQD (reference sequence). V gave up 0 bases and J gave up 5 bases, with 8 bases separating them. The CDR3 sequence is 13 residues long. The CDR3 DNA is TGCGCCAGCAGTGAGTCGGGACAAGACGAGCAGTACTTC. Its protein product is CASSESGQDEQYF.

A single count supports this clone. This chain joins TRBV19 and TRBJ2-5; D not resolved. CDR3 size: 11 residues. CDR1 is LNHDA, CDR2 SQIVND, per germline (reference sequence). The V and J ends lost 6 bases and 9 bases respectively, with 11 bases between them. CDR3 coding DNA: TGTGCCAGTAGCGCTACTGGGCCCCAGTACTTC. Its protein product is CASSATGPQYF.

The rearrangement joins TRBV2 to TRBJ2-1, with 8 bases matching TRBD1. Trimming took 8 bases from V and 9 from J; bases not matched to a gene: 12. Germline CDR1 is SNHLY and CDR2 is FYNNEI. This CDR3 is built from 14 residues. This CDR3 reads CASQGTGGRGEQFF. CDR3 coding DNA: TGTGCCAGCCAAGGAACAGGGGGTAGGGGTGAGCAGTTCTTC.